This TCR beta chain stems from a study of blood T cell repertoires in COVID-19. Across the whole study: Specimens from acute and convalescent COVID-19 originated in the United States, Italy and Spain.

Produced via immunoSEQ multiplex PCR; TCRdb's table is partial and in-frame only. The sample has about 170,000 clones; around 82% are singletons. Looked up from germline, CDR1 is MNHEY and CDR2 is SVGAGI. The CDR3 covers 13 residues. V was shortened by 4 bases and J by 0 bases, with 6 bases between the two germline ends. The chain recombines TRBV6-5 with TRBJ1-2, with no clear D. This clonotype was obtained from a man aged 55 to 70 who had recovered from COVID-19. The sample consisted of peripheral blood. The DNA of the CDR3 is TGTGCCAGCAGTTCCACAGCTAACTATGGCTACACCTTC. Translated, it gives CASSSTANYGYTF.